Shown below are 10 T cell receptor beta chains from a single sample sequenced in a study of blood T cell repertoires in COVID-19. TCRdb keeps only in-frame clones here, not all; method: immunoSEQ multiplex PCR. This sample has 200,000 to 250,000 clones, with about 79% found just once. Material: PBMCs or T cells enriched from blood (not recorded which). The receptors were gathered from an older woman who had recovered from COVID-19.

The V call is TRBV7-3, the J call TRBJ2-3; 7 bases map to TRBD2. Germline lookup yields CDR1 SGHTA and CDR2 FQGTGA. CDR3 length equals 16 residues. V shed 5 bases and J 4 bases; nucleotides not matched to a gene: 12. The CDR3 bases are TGTGCCAGCAGCCCTGGGGGGGTCCCCCCTGCAGATACGCAGTATTTT. This encodes CASSPGGVPPADTQYF.

The V and J genes are TRBV5-5 and TRBJ2-1; TRBD2 is a possible D gene (6 bases). This CDR3 spans 14 amino acids. In germline, CDR1 is SGHKS, CDR2 YYEKEE (reference sequence). V dropped 1 base and J dropped 5 bases, with 10 bases sitting between them. The CDR3 region has the DNA TGTGCCAGCAGCTTGTTCGGGAGACACAATGAGCAGTTCTTC. The encoded protein is CASSLFGRHNEQFF. The whole variable domain, filled in from reference TRBV5-5 and TRBJ2-1, reads DAGVTQSPTHLIKTRGQQVTLRCSPISGHKSVSWYQQVLGQGPQFIFQYYEKEERGRGNFPDRFSARQFPNYSSELNVNALLLGDSALYLCASSLFGRHNEQFFGPGTRLTVL.

The chain joins TRBV15 to TRBJ2-3, with D maybe TRBD1 (5 bases). CDR3 length equals 16 residues. Germline-derived CDR1 and CDR2 are LNHNV and YYDKDF (reference sequence). V was pared by 0 bases and J by 2 bases, with 12 bases between. CDR3 residues: CATSRDHNRPTDTQYF. Here the CDR3 DNA reads TGTGCCACCAGCAGAGATCATAACAGGCCCACAGATACGCAGTATTTT.

V gene TRBV10-3 combines with J gene TRBJ2-3, with 9 bases identical to TRBD1. Germline lookup yields CDR1 ENHRY and CDR2 SYGVKD. This CDR3 region has 16 residues. J was trimmed by 2 bases and V by 4 bases; bases with no gene match: 7. The CDR3: CAISAPGTGPTDTQYF. In DNA, the CDR3 is TGTGCCATCAGTGCTCCGGGGACAGGGCCCACAGATACGCAGTATTTT.

CDR3 in DNA: TGTGCCAGCAGTTACTCGAGAGTCTCTGGCTACACCTTC. This sequence encodes CASSYSRVSGYTF. This chain links TRBV6-5 with TRBJ1-2; D unresolved. Germline V CDR1 and CDR2: MNHEY, SVGAGI. With 0 bases removed from V and 7 bases from J, the gap between germline ends came to 9 bases. The CDR3 runs 13 residues.

This clone was seen many times. The chain recombines TRBV6-5 with TRBJ1-2; D possibly corresponds to TRBD1 (5 bases). This CDR3 has 15 amino acids. Germline CDR1 MNHEY, CDR2 SVGAGI. Trimming pared 1 base from V and 5 bases from J, leaving 14 bases between. This CDR3 reads CASSYYAGGGYGYTF. The CDR3 DNA sequence: TGTGCCAGCAGTTACTACGCAGGCGGGGGATATGGCTACACCTTC.

The rearrangement uses TRBV15 and TRBJ1-2, with a possible D match to TRBD1 (6 bases). This CDR3 comprises 14 residues. The V gene's germline CDR1 is LNHNV and CDR2 YYDKDF (reference sequence). Trimming stripped 1 base from V and 5 bases from J, with 11 bases between. The chain's CDR3 is CATSRARTDYGYTF. In DNA, the CDR3 is TGTGCCACCAGCAGAGCGAGGACAGATTATGGCTACACCTTC.

V gene TRBV3-1 (or the pseudogene TRBV3-2) combines with J gene TRBJ2-7; 9 bases align to TRBD1. CDR3 length equals 14 residues. Germline lookup yields CDR1 LGHDT and CDR2 YNNKEL (reference sequence). J lost 6 bases, V lost 3 bases, and 6 bases had no gene match. The CDR3 spells CASSQGQGSVEQYF. CDR3 sequence (DNA): TGTGCCAGCAGCCAGGGACAGGGATCTGTCGAGCAGTACTTC.

J is TRBJ1-1 and V is TRBV27; TRBD1 aligns across 7 bases. Trimming at V came to 7 bases and at J to 4 bases, leaving 9 bases not matched to a gene. Germline values: CDR1 MNHEY, CDR2 SMNVEV (reference sequence). This CDR3 contains 14 residues. The CDR3 bases are TGTGCCAGCACTCACCGGGCAGGGGGCACTGAAGCTTTCTTT. Its protein product is CASTHRAGGTEAFF.

The chain recombines TRBV6-5 with TRBJ2-1, with 8 bases identical to TRBD2. The CDR3 is 15 amino acids. CDR1 is MNHEY, CDR2 SVGAGI, per germline. V trimming: 2 bases; J trimming: 4 bases; junction bases outside the gene matches: 4. The CDR3 DNA sequence: TGTGCCAGCAGTTACCGGCGGGAGGTATACAATGAGCAGTTCTTC. Protein: CASSYRREVYNEQFF.